One and the same sample provided the 15 T cell receptor beta chains below, sequenced in a study of blood T cell repertoires in COVID-19 (TCRdb year 2020). Libraries were built with the immunoSEQ multiplex PCR assay. Held by TCRdb, this immuneACCESS table contains in-frame sequences only and omits some clones. Under half of the omission traces to an unresolved V gene where checked; the cause of the rest is unknown. This sample comprises roughly 410,000 clones, approximately 90% of them detected only once. The top ten clones comprise roughly 1.4% of the sample. The sequenced sample was peripheral blood. These receptors were obtained from a woman aged 35 to 49 with COVID-19, enrolled during active disease.

The chain uses TRBV7-6 and TRBJ2-1; D perhaps matches TRBD2 (6 bases). Per germline, CDR1 SGHVS and CDR2 FNYEAQ. Trimming shortened V by 3 bases and J by 9 bases, and 12 bases separated the two germline ends. This CDR3 is built from 13 residues. The CDR3 DNA reads as TGTGCCAGCAGCTTTCTTGGGGGGAGTGAGCAGTTCTTC. Its translation: CASSFLGGSEQFF.

Concerning this clone itself: The identical CDR3 is also encoded by other nucleotide sequences in the sample. The V and J genes are TRBV28 and TRBJ1-1; D perhaps matches TRBD1 (6 bases). With 2 bases removed from V and 2 bases from J, the gap between germline ends came to 9 bases. The CDR3 sequence is 14 residues long. CDR1 is MDHEN and CDR2 is SYDVKM in the germline V gene. In DNA, the CDR3 is TGTGCCAGCAGTTTAATACAGGGAAACACTGAAGCTTTCTTT. Translating it yields CASSLIQGNTEAFF.

The chain employs TRBV19 and TRBJ2-7; 7 nucleotides agree with TRBD2. Germline loops: CDR1 LNHDA, CDR2 SQIVND (reference sequence). V lost 0 bases and J lost 3; bases outside the gene matches: 8. This CDR3 comprises 16 residues. The CDR3 here is CASSIDVASGLYEQYF. The CDR3 DNA reads TGTGCCAGTAGTATAGATGTGGCTAGCGGACTCTACGAGCAGTACTTC. The full variable domain, with the rest looked up from reference TRBV19 and TRBJ2-7, is DGGITQSPKYLFRKEGQNVTLSCEQNLNHDAMYWYRQDPGQGLRLIYYSQIVNDFQKGDIAEGYSVSREKKESFPLTVTSAQKNPTAFYLCASSIDVASGLYEQYFGPGTRLTVT.

The chain recombines TRBV4-2 with TRBJ1-1; D unresolved. Germline assignment: CDR1 LGHNA and CDR2 YNFKEQ. This CDR3 contains 13 residues. The V end was cut by 0 bases, the J end by 10 bases, with 12 bases between. CDR3 DNA sequence: TGTGCCAGCAGCCAAGATCAGCTCGGGTCAGCTTTCTTT. Protein sequence: CASSQDQLGSAFF.

This rearrangement joins TRBV5-1 to TRBJ1-1; a possible D gene is TRBD1 (5 bases). The CDR3 sequence is 13 residues long. V was cut by 5 bases and J by 0 bases, with 8 bases left in between. Germline CDR1 and CDR2: SGHRS and YFSETQ. The CDR3 DNA reads as TGCGCCAGCAGGTGGGGCCTGAACACTGAAGCTTTCTTT. This gives the protein CASRWGLNTEAFF. The full variable domain, its missing parts supplied by reference TRBV5-1 and TRBJ1-1, is KAGVTQTPRYLIKTRGQQVTLSCSPISGHRSVSWYQQTPGQGLQFLFEYFSETQRNKGNFPGRFSGRQFSNSRSEMNVSTLELGDSALYLCASRWGLNTEAFFGQGTRLTVV.

V and J are TRBV28 and TRBJ1-3; maybe TRBD1 (6 bases). This CDR3 has 15 residues. Trimming took off 6 bases at V and 4 bases at J, with 16 bases between the two ends. The germline gives CDR1 MDHEN, CDR2 SYDVKM. The CDR3 region has the DNA TGTGCCAGCAGGGAACAGGGAAATAGGGGAAACACCATATATTTT. Translated: CASREQGNRGNTIYF.

The chain recombines TRBV6-1 with TRBJ1-2; D is ambiguous. The V and J ends lost 2 bases and 0 bases respectively, with 4 bases between them. CDR1 is MNHNS and CDR2 is SASEGT in the germline V gene. This CDR3 region has 13 residues. The CDR3 sequence is CASSERPNYGYTF. As DNA, the CDR3 is TGTGCCAGCAGTGAACGTCCTAACTATGGCTACACCTTC.

The rearrangement uses TRBV19 and TRBJ1-4, with 10 bases identical to TRBD1. The CDR3 consists of 17 residues. Germline V gene sequence: CDR1 LNHDA, CDR2 SQIVND (reference sequence). The V segment lost 6 bases and the J segment 3 bases; nucleotides outside the gene matches: 10. CDR3 in amino acids: CASRASGTGVPNEKLFF. CDR3 nucleotides: TGTGCCAGTAGAGCTTCCGGGACAGGGGTCCCTAATGAAAAACTGTTTTTT.

This clone was seen only a few times. The chain links TRBV5-4 to TRBJ2-2, with 7 bases matching TRBD1. V was clipped by 4 bases and J by 7 bases; unmatched bases: 7. Germline loops: CDR1 SGHNT, CDR2 YYREEE (reference sequence). The length of the CDR3 is 14 residues. As DNA, the CDR3 is TGTGCCAGCAGCCCCGACAGGGTTAGCGGGGAGCTGTTTTTT. This translates into CASSPDRVSGELFF.

CDR3 sequence: CASCLREGSYEQYF. The CDR3 DNA reads as TGTGCCAGCTGTCTCCGGGAGGGCTCCTACGAGCAGTACTTC. The chain carries TRBV27 and TRBJ2-7; 8 bases map to TRBD2. The CDR3 has 14 residues. The V gene end was trimmed by 8 bases and the J gene end by 0 bases; junction bases not matched to a gene: 6. Germline CDR1 MNHEY, CDR2 SMNVEV (reference sequence).

The chain links TRBV25-1 to TRBJ2-3, with D uncertain. Germline V gives CDR1 MGHDK, CDR2 SYGVNS. Trimming cost V 4 bases and J 2 bases, with 10 bases left between them. The CDR3 spans 14 residues. Here the CDR3 reads CASSVRDSTDTQYF. CDR3 coding DNA: TGTGCCAGCAGTGTAAGAGACTCCACAGATACGCAGTATTTT.

The V and J genes are TRBV18 and TRBJ1-1; 7 nucleotides agree with TRBD1. This CDR3 region has 15 residues. The junction had 15 bases not matched to a gene; V was cut back by 3 bases and J by 11 bases. Germline CDR1 is KGHSH and CDR2 is LQKENI. In nucleotides, the CDR3 is TGTGCCAGCTCACCGAAACTAGGTGGCCAACAGGGGGCTTTCTTT. It yields the protein CASSPKLGGQQGAFF.

V and J are TRBV27 and TRBJ1-5, with 9 bases lining up with TRBD1. Germline V lookup: CDR1 MNHEY, CDR2 SMNVEV (reference sequence). V trimming: 6 bases; J trimming: 7 bases; junction bases outside the gene matches: 4. The CDR3 has 13 amino acids. The CDR3 sequence is CASSWTGVQPQHF. The CDR3 DNA is TGTGCCAGCAGCTGGACAGGGGTGCAGCCCCAGCATTTT.

In its sample, this clone was seen a few times. This chain joins TRBV29-1 and TRBJ1-5; D perhaps matches TRBD1 (6 bases). Germline V gives CDR1 SQVTM, CDR2 ANQGSEA. Trimming pared 6 bases from V and 7 bases from J, leaving 13 bases between. The CDR3 is 12 amino acids. Here the CDR3 DNA reads TGCAGCGTAACGATTCAGGGGCAGCCCCAGCATTTT. Protein: CSVTIQGQPQHF.

V gene TRBV5-6 combines with J gene TRBJ1-3; D is unclear. The CDR3 length is 16 residues. Germline V gene lookup returns CDR1 SGHDT and CDR2 YYEEEE. Trimming took off 1 base at V and 2 bases at J, with 13 bases between the two ends. CDR3 protein: CASSLRGAFTGNTIYF. CDR3 nucleotides: TGTGCCAGCAGCTTGCGCGGCGCTTTCACTGGAAACACCATATATTTT.